Listed here are 14 T cell receptor beta chains from one sample, sequenced in a study of OX40 agonist ivuxolimab in advanced cancers. Profiled with immunoSEQ multiplex PCR; TCRdb holds only in-frame clones, not every one. This sample has some 95,000 clones, with 75% to 90% found just once. Sequenced here: CD4+ or CD8+ T cells sorted from blood, sampled in a trial of the OX40 agonist ivuxolimab. These TCRs come from an adult with an advanced solid tumor such as melanoma, head and neck, liver or kidney cancer.

The chain is built from TRBV13 and TRBJ1-1, with 11 bases lining up with TRBD1. V shed 4 bases, J shed 5 bases, and the junction held 3 bases outside the gene matches. Germline CDR1 reads PRHDT; CDR2 reads FYEKMQ (reference sequence). The CDR3 runs 14 residues. The DNA of the CDR3 is TGTGCCAGCAGCTCAGGGACAGGGGGGACTGAAGCTTTCTTT. Its translation: CASSSGTGGTEAFF.

The V call is TRBV2, the J call TRBJ1-2; D is perhaps TRBD1 (6 bases). The CDR3 is 12 residues long. Germline V CDR1 and CDR2: SNHLY, FYNNEI. The V and J ends lost 5 bases and 3 bases respectively, with 7 bases between them. The CDR3 nucleotides read TGTGCCAGCAGTTCAGGGGACTATGGCTACACCTTC. This translates into CASSSGDYGYTF.

The rearrangement joins TRBV5-1 to TRBJ1-4, with 9 positions matching TRBD1. Germline CDR1 and CDR2: SGHRS and YFSETQ. With 3 bases clipped from V and 7 bases from J, the junction kept 4 bases outside the gene matches. The CDR3 extends over 14 amino acids. This CDR3 is CASSWTGESEKLFF. DNA for the CDR3: TGCGCCAGCAGCTGGACAGGGGAAAGTGAAAAACTGTTTTTT.

The chain combines TRBV14 with TRBJ1-1; unclear D gene. The CDR3 loop spans 13 amino acids. Germline V gene lookup returns CDR1 SGHDN and CDR2 FVKESK. V was shortened by 0 bases and J by 0 bases, with 2 bases between the two germline ends. Here the CDR3 DNA reads TGTGCCAGCAGCCAAGACTTGAACACTGAAGCTTTCTTT. Translation gives CASSQDLNTEAFF.

The chain uses TRBV13 and TRBJ1-2, with no clear D. The germline V gene has CDR1 PRHDT and CDR2 FYEKMQ (reference sequence). The CDR3 covers 14 residues. Trimming left V 0 bases short and J 9 bases short, with 14 bases between. CDR3 loop: CASSLGNSGNRYTF. DNA for the CDR3: TGTGCCAGCAGCTTAGGCAATTCCGGGAATCGCTACACCTTC.

This chain's CDR3 is CASRLQGALSTEAFF. The CDR3 DNA follows: TGTGCCAGCAGGTTACAGGGTGCGTTGAGTACTGAAGCTTTCTTT. The rearrangement joins TRBV6-1 to TRBJ1-1; weak D call: TRBD1 (6 bases). CDR3 length equals 15 residues. Germline V gene lookup returns CDR1 MNHNS and CDR2 SASEGT. V lost 6 bases to trimming and J lost 5 bases, with 19 bases between them.

The CDR3 DNA is TGTGCCAGTACCTCGGGGGGCCGGACTGAAGCTTTCTTT. Its protein is CASTSGGRTEAFF. The V gene is TRBV19, the J gene TRBJ1-1; perhaps TRBD1 as D (6 bases). V was shortened by 7 bases and J by 5 bases, with 14 bases between the two germline ends. CDR3 size: 13 residues. CDR1 is LNHDA and CDR2 is SQIVND in the germline V gene (reference sequence).

The chain carries TRBV4-1 and TRBJ1-2, with 9 bases fitting TRBD1. CDR3 size: 17 residues. Germline CDR1 is MGHRA and CDR2 is YSYEKL. The junction had 12 bases not matched to a gene; V was cut back by 1 base and J by 6 bases. CDR3 DNA: TGCGCCAGCAGCCAAGGTTCCTACAGGGGGCATTTTGATGGCTACACCTTC. The encoded protein is CASSQGSYRGHFDGYTF.

V usage is TRBV5-1 and J usage is TRBJ1-5, with D uncertain. CDR1 and CDR2 (germline): SGHRS, YFSETQ. CDR3 length equals 14 residues. V lost 1 base and J lost 7, with 12 bases in between. DNA for the CDR3: TGCGCCAGCAGCTTGCAACCGGGAGAACAGCCCCAGCATTTT. Encoded protein: CASSLQPGEQPQHF.

The chain carries TRBV7-2 and TRBJ1-2; 7 nucleotides agree with TRBD1. V gave up 5 bases and J gave up 7 bases; unmatched junction bases: 7. The CDR3 contains 13 residues. Germline V CDR1 and CDR2: SGHTA, FQGNSA. Here the CDR3 DNA reads TGTGCCAGCAGCCCAGGACAGGCGGGTGGCTACACCTTC. It specifies CASSPGQAGGYTF. Combining the CDR3 with reference TRBV7-2 and TRBJ1-2 gives the whole variable domain GAGVSQSPSNKVTEKGKDVELRCDPISGHTALYWYRQSLGQGLEFLIYFQGNSAPDKSGLPSDRFSAERTGGSVSTLTIQRTQQEDSAVYLCASSPGQAGGYTFGSGTRLTVV.

The CDR3 loop is CASRLAGGSYNEQFF. The CDR3 DNA reads TGCGCCAGTCGACTAGCGGGAGGGTCCTACAATGAGCAGTTCTTC. The chain links TRBV5-1 to TRBJ2-1; 14 nucleotides line up with TRBD2. The CDR3 spans 15 residues. V lost 8 bases to trimming and J lost 1 base; unmatched junction nucleotides: 2. CDR1 is SGHRS, CDR2 YFSETQ, per germline.

The chain recombines TRBV6-5 with TRBJ1-3; D unclear. The CDR3 extends over 14 amino acids. Deletions cut 4 bases from V and 0 bases from J, with 7 bases between. From germline, CDR1 is MNHEY and CDR2 SVGAGI. The CDR3, as DNA: TGTGCCAGCAGTTCCCTCCACTCTGGAAACACCATATATTTT. Its translation is CASSSLHSGNTIYF.

V gene TRBV4-3 combines with J gene TRBJ1-1; maybe TRBD1 (6 bases). The germline gives CDR1 LGHNA, CDR2 YSLEER. Trimming cost V 3 bases and J 6 bases, with 14 bases left between them. The CDR3 sequence is 14 residues long. Here the CDR3 reads CASSHVTGLPEAFF. DNA of the CDR3: TGCGCCAGCAGCCACGTTACAGGGTTGCCTGAAGCTTTCTTT.

V gene TRBV9 combines with J gene TRBJ1-4; D gene ambiguous. The V end was cut by 0 bases, the J end by 6 bases, with 12 bases between. Germline assignment: CDR1 SGDLS and CDR2 YYNGEE. The CDR3 contains 15 residues. CDR3 in DNA: TGTGCCAGCAGCGTAGCTGGGATCCGCCATGAAAAACTGTTTTTT. Translating gives CASSVAGIRHEKLFF.